This TCR beta chain originates from a study of T cell repertoires in cytomegalovirus infection. TCRdb passed the reads through MiXCR, listing each CDR3 protein once. The sample contains about 190,000 distinct CDR3 sequences, nearly 9.5% of which appear only once. This TCR came from a human donor in good health (CMV status not recorded). Some clones in this sample may be carry-over from other donors' samples. The source material was PBMCs.

As DNA, the CDR3 is TGTGCCAGCATGAACGGAATAAACAATGAGCAGTTCTTC. Its translation: CASMNGINNEQFF. The rearrangement uses TRBV12-3 or TRBV12-4 and TRBJ2-1, with D unclear. This CDR3 is 13 amino acids long. Trimming removed 7 bases at V and 5 bases at J, with 12 bases between.